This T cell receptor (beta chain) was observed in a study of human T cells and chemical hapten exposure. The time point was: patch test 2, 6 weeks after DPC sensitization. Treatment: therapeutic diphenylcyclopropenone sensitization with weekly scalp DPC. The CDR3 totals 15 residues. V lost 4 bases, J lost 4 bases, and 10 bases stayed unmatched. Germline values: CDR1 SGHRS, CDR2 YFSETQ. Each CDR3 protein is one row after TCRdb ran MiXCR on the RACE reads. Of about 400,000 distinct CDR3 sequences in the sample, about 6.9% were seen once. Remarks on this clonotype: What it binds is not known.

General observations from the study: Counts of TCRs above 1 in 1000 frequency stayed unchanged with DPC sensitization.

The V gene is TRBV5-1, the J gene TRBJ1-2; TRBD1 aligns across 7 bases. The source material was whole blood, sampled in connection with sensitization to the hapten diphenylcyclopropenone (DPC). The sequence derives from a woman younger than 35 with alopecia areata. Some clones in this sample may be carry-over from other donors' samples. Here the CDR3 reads CASSTGDRPSYGYTF. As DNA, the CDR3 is TGCGCCAGCAGCACGGGGGACAGACCGTCCTATGGCTACACCTTC.